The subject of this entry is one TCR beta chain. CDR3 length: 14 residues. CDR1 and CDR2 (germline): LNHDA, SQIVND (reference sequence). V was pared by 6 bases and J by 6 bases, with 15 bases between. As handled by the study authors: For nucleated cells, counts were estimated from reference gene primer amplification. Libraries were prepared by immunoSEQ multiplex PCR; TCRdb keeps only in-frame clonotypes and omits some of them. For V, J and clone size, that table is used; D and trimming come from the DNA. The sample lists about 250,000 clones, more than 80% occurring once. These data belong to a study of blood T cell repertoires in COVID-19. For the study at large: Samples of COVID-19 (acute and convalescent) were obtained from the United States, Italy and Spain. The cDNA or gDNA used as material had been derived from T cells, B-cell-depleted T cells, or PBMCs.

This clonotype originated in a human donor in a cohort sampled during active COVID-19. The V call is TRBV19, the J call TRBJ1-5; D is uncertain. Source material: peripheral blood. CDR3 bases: TGTGCCAGTAGCACTCAACTTGGAGGTCAGCCCCAGCATTTT. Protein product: CASSTQLGGQPQHF.